This T cell receptor beta chain was profiled in a study of cytomegalovirus exposure and HLA in healthy donors. Study-level points and caveats: Researchers counted 150 to 200 TCR beta chains as cytomegalovirus-associated.

The PCR was carried out with 60 Vbeta primers and 13 Jbeta primers. The repertoire was sequenced with immunoSEQ multiplex PCR; TCRdb's copy has only in-frame clones and lacks some. The sample records over 95,000 clones, 76% being singletons. Trimming removed 1 base at V and 2 bases at J, with 5 bases between. CDR1 is SEHNR, CDR2 FQNEAQ, per germline (reference sequence). The CDR3 loop spans 13 amino acids. Healthy bone marrow donors formed the donor group. Whereas donors were nominally healthy upon sampling, unrecorded immune exposures were probable. For this clone: Its antigen is as yet unknown. Other DNA sequences in the same sample also yield this CDR3.

The TCR was taken from a man aged 40-49 years in good health and CMV-seronegative. V usage is TRBV7-9 and J usage is TRBJ2-5; D is unresolved. Specimen: PBMCs. DNA for the CDR3: TGTGCCAGCAGCTTAGGGCAGCAAGAGACCCAGTACTTC. Protein sequence: CASSLGQQETQYF. Looking up the rest from reference TRBV7-9 and TRBJ2-5 gives the full variable domain: DTGVSQNPRHKITKRGQNVTFRCDPISEHNRLYWYRQTLGQGPEFLTYFQNEAQLEKSRLLSDRFSAERPKGSFSTLEIQRTEQGDSAMYLCASSLGQQETQYFGPGTRLLVL.